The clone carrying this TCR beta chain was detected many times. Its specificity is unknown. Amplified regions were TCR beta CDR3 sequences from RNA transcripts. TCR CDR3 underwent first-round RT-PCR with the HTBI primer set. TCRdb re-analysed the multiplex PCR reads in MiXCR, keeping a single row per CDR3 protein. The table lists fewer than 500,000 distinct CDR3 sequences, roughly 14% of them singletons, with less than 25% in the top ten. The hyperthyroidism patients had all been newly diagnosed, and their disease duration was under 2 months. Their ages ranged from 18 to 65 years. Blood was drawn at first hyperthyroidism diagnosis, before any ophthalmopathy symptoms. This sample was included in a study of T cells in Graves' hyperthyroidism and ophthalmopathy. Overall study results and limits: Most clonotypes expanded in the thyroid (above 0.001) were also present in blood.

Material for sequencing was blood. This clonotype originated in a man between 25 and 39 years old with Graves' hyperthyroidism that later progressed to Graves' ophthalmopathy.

CDR3: CASSSLTGTGEGKGYTF. The CDR3 region has the DNA TGTGCCAGCAGTTCCTTAACCGGGACAGGGGAAGGGAAAGGCTACACCTTC. V usage is TRBV28 and J usage is TRBJ1-2; 10 bases match TRBD1. This CDR3 is 17 amino acids long. The junction had 16 bases not matched to a gene; V was cut back by 4 bases and J by 8 bases. From germline, CDR1 is MDHEN and CDR2 SYDVKM.